The 17 T cell receptor beta chains presented below share a single source sample, sequenced in a study of T cell repertoires in cytomegalovirus infection (dated by TCRdb to between 2018 and 2020). Sequencing used an Illumina HiSeq 1500. The public reads were run again by TCRdb, first through fastp at Q25 and then through MiXCR, and only productive beta chains were kept. A single entry per CDR3 protein holds the most common genes and DNA from its merged rows. Across this sample there are tens of thousands of distinct CDR3 sequences, with roughly 20% seen only once. Of the sample, about 26% is held by the ten largest clones. The treatment or condition label, read with the paper, signifies: in vitro stimulation with specific CMV peptide epitopes to enrich CMV-specific T cells. Antigen specificity for these receptors is unknown. The specimen comprised CD8+ T cells from cultured PBMCs, sampled from culture after CMV antigen stimulation. These receptors all come from a human donor in good health (CMV status not recorded). Some clones in this sample may be carry-over from other donors' samples.

This clonotype was recorded a few times. The chain joins TRBV27 to TRBJ1-2; D is unclear. There are 13 residues in the CDR3. From germline, CDR1 is MNHEY and CDR2 SMNVEV (reference sequence). V was shortened by 0 bases and J by 8 bases, with 10 bases between the two germline ends. The CDR3 loop reads CASSLSPREGYTF. CDR3 in DNA: TGTGCCAGCAGTTTATCGCCACGGGAGGGCTACACCTTC.

This clonotype has a count of ten or more. The chain uses TRBV6-2 or TRBV6-3 and TRBJ1-5; D is uncertain. Trimming removed 7 bases at V and 2 bases at J, with 9 bases between. Germline loops: CDR1 MNHEY, CDR2 SVGEGT. This CDR3 has 13 amino acids. The CDR3 sequence: CASKMEGNQPQHF. CDR3 coding DNA: TGTGCCAGCAAAATGGAGGGCAATCAGCCCCAGCATTTT.

This clonotype was detected only a few times. The chain joins TRBV27 to TRBJ2-6; D gene unclear. CDR3 length: 14 residues. Trimming cost V 0 bases and J 2 bases, with 2 bases left between them. CDR1 MNHEY and CDR2 SMNVEV come from the germline V gene (reference sequence). The CDR3 sequence: CASSLSTGANVLTF. The DNA of the CDR3 is TGTGCCAGCAGTTTATCTACTGGGGCCAACGTCCTGACTTTC.

This rearrangement joins TRBV11-2 to TRBJ2-5; 11 bases are a match to TRBD2. The CDR3 is 15 residues long. V was pared by 5 bases and J by 10 bases, with 12 bases of the junction left unmatched. Germline V gene sequence: CDR1 SGHAT, CDR2 FQNNGV. CDR3 coding DNA: TGTGCCAGCAGCACACTAGCGGGGGCTCGTCGGGACCAGTACTTC. Translating gives CASSTLAGARRDQYF.

The rearrangement uses TRBV7-8 and TRBJ1-1; tentative D call: TRBD1 (5 bases). Germline CDR1 and CDR2: SGHVS and FQNEAQ. This CDR3 has 14 residues. Trimming cost V 6 bases and J 6 bases, with 17 bases left between them. The CDR3 DNA reads TGTGCCAGCAGATACCCGGTGGAAGGGGCTGAAGCTTTCTTT. It yields the protein CASRYPVEGAEAFF.

This rearrangement joins TRBV7-6 to TRBJ2-1; D could derive from TRBD1 or TRBD2 (6 bases each). Germline loops: CDR1 SGHVS, CDR2 FNYEAQ. The CDR3 sequence is 15 residues long. The V gene lost 7 bases and the J gene lost 9 bases, with 22 bases spanning the gap. The CDR3 bases are TGTGCCAGCACCGAGGATCAGCGCGAGGGGGGTGAGCAGTTCTTC. This sequence encodes CASTEDQREGGEQFF. The whole variable domain, remainder taken from reference TRBV7-6 and TRBJ2-1, is GAGVSQSPRYKVTKRGQDVALRCDPISGHVSLYWYRQALGQGPEFLTYFNYEAQQDKSGLPNDRFSAERPEGSISTLTIQRTEQRDSAMYRCASTEDQREGGEQFFGPGTRLTVL.

V gene TRBV19 combines with J gene TRBJ2-1; no reliable D call. CDR1 is LNHDA, CDR2 SQIVND, per germline (reference sequence). This CDR3 region has 11 residues. V gave up 6 bases and J gave up 3 bases, with 3 bases separating them. The CDR3 here is CASRGYNEQFF. The CDR3 DNA is TGTGCCAGTAGAGGCTACAATGAGCAGTTCTTC.

This clonotype was counted many times. The chain has TRBV3-1 and TRBJ2-1, with 7 bases aligning to TRBD2. This CDR3 contains 14 residues. CDR1 is LGHDT, CDR2 YNNKEL, per germline (reference sequence). The V and J ends lost 7 bases and 8 bases, in that order; junction bases with no gene match: 11. The CDR3 spells CASNSRYTSDEQFF. In DNA, the CDR3 is TGTGCCAGCAACTCAAGATACACTAGCGATGAGCAGTTCTTC.

In DNA, the CDR3 is TGTGCCAGCAGCCCGACCACAGGGGACCAAGAGACCCAGTACTTC. It yields the protein CASSPTTGDQETQYF. The chain joins TRBV7-3 to TRBJ2-5, with 7 bases lining up with TRBD1. Trimming at V came to 5 bases and at J to 0 bases, leaving 6 bases not matched to a gene. Germline V CDR1 and CDR2: SGHTA, FQGTGA. This CDR3 has 15 amino acids.

The sample holds a few counts of this clonotype. This chain links TRBV19 with TRBJ2-7, with 9 bases lining up with TRBD1. J lost 6 bases, V lost 5 bases, and 5 bases had no gene match. Germline V lookup: CDR1 LNHDA, CDR2 SQIVND (reference sequence). The CDR3 extends over 13 amino acids. The CDR3 reads CASSPGQGFEQYF. CDR3 coding DNA: TGTGCCAGTAGTCCGGGACAGGGTTTCGAGCAGTACTTC.

This clonotype was counted many times. The chain employs TRBV28 and TRBJ2-6, with TRBD1 matching over 8 bases. After removal of 5 bases from V and 4 bases from J, the junction contained 16 bases not matched to a gene. The CDR3 length is 19 residues. Per the germline V gene, CDR1 is MDHEN and CDR2 is SYDVKM. Here the CDR3 DNA reads TGTGCCAGCAGTGGAGGAGCCCTCCAGGGGGCGCCCGGGGCCAACGTCCTGACTTTC. As protein: CASSGGALQGAPGANVLTF.

The chain uses TRBV4-1 and TRBJ1-4; D not certain. Germline V gene lookup returns CDR1 MGHRA and CDR2 YSYEKL. The ends were cut back, 2 bases at V and 8 bases at J, with 12 bases in the middle. This CDR3 contains 14 residues. The CDR3 sequence: CASSQKASAEKLFF. Here the CDR3 DNA reads TGCGCCAGCAGCCAAAAGGCCTCGGCGGAAAAACTGTTTTTT.

This clonotype was seen a handful of times. The rearrangement joins TRBV28 to TRBJ1-1; no definite D call. CDR1 MDHEN and CDR2 SYDVKM come from the germline V gene. This CDR3 spans 15 amino acids. Trimming removed 4 bases at V and 1 base at J, with 13 bases between. The CDR3 DNA sequence: TGTGCCAGCAGTTCCCCTCGGGGAGCGAACACTGAAGCTTTCTTT. The encoded protein is CASSSPRGANTEAFF.

This clonotype was detected only a few times. J is TRBJ1-5 and V is TRBV7-9; D is unclear. The CDR3 runs to 16 residues. The germline V gene has CDR1 SEHNR and CDR2 FQNEAQ (reference sequence). V lost 5 bases to trimming and J lost 7 bases, with 21 bases between them. The CDR3 DNA reads TGTGCCAGCAGCACGACGTTGGACCCAAACGGGCAGCCCCAGCATTTT. Encoded protein: CASSTTLDPNGQPQHF.

The chain carries TRBV28 and TRBJ2-2; D could derive from TRBD1 or TRBD2 (5 bases each). V lost 8 bases to trimming and J lost 0 bases, with 10 bases between them. The CDR3 runs 14 residues. Germline V gene data show CDR1 as MDHEN and CDR2 as SYDVKM. The CDR3 protein is CASRDASNTGELFF. In nucleotides, the CDR3 is TGTGCCAGCCGGGACGCCTCGAACACCGGGGAGCTGTTTTTT. The full variable domain, its missing parts supplied by reference TRBV28 and TRBJ2-2, is DVKVTQSSRYLVKRTGEKVFLECVQDMDHENMFWYRQDPGLGLRLIYFSYDVKMKEKGDIPEGYSVSREKKERFSLILESASTNQTSMYLCASRDASNTGELFFGEGSRLTVL.

There are many counts of this clonotype. The rearrangement links TRBV6-1 to TRBJ2-7, with 9 bases fitting TRBD2. V was clipped by 6 bases and J by 5 bases; unmatched bases: 11. Germline assignment: CDR1 MNHNS and CDR2 SASEGT. CDR3 size: 15 residues. In DNA, the CDR3 is TGTGCCAGCAGGCCGGGCCTAGCGGGGCGCCACGAGCAGTACTTC. Its translation: CASRPGLAGRHEQYF.

This rearrangement joins TRBV7-8 to TRBJ2-7, with 7 bases lining up with TRBD1. This CDR3 spans 13 amino acids. V shed 1 base and J 12 bases; nucleotides not matched to a gene: 9. From germline, CDR1 is SGHVS and CDR2 FQNEAQ. The CDR3 DNA reads TGTGCCAGCAGCTTAGAAGCGAGGGGGCCGCGGTACTTC. Its protein is CASSLEARGPRYF. Using reference TRBV7-8 and TRBJ2-7 for the parts outside the CDR3, the full variable domain is GAGVSQSPRYKVAKRGQDVALRCDPISGHVSLFWYQQALGQGPEFLTYFQNEAQLDKSGLPSDRFFAERPEGSVSTLKIQRTQQEDSAVYLCASSLEARGPRYFGPGTRLTVT.